One T cell receptor beta chain is described in this entry. Its antigen is unidentified. This sample was included in a study of cytotoxic CD8 clonotypes in ibrutinib-treated CLL. Study overall: Patients attained approximately 24 partial and 2 complete responses; at median around 68 months, approximately 15 remained remitted while about twelve progressed. Response samples followed a median around 12 months of treatment, range 6 to 36.

Study results and limitations: Exceeding age-matched healthy donors, baseline clonality also tracked the counts of circulating CD8+ T cells.

The CDR3 runs 12 residues. V gave up 11 bases and J gave up 1 base, with 11 bases separating them. The germline V gene encodes CDR1 SEHNR and CDR2 FQNEAQ (reference sequence). A 1 in 200,000 to 1 in 1 million T cell depth was the sequencing target. Sequencing was performed with immunoSEQ multiplex PCR; in TCRdb, only in-frame clones are kept and a portion is missing. This sample has more than 200,000 clones, with under 75% found just once. Sequencing used PBMCs, obtained after 24 months of ibrutinib treatment. The receptor was derived from a human donor with chronic lymphocytic leukemia. The chain recombines TRBV7-9 with TRBJ2-5, with D possibly called TRBD1 or TRBD2 (5 bases each). The chain's CDR3 is CAVPGTQETQYF. Written as DNA, the CDR3 is TGTGCCGTGCCCGGGACCCAAGAGACCCAGTACTTC.